Described below is a single T cell receptor (beta chain) sequence and its context. Profiling relied on immunoSEQ multiplex PCR, and the TCRdb table lists in-frame clones only, not all of them. The sample holds about 160,000 clones; roughly nine tenths are singletons and the top ten take 4.5% to 7%. Germline values: CDR1 LNHDA, CDR2 SQIVND (reference sequence). The CDR3 contains 14 residues. V was pared by 4 bases and J by 3 bases, with 4 bases of the junction left unmatched. This entry belongs to a study of cytomegalovirus exposure and HLA in healthy donors. The sample taken for sequencing was PBMCs. The receptor was derived from a woman aged 25 to 39 in good health and CMV-seronegative. The chain recombines TRBV19 with TRBJ2-7, with 9 bases identical to TRBD1. The CDR3 sequence is CASSKGQGHYEQYF. CDR3 DNA sequence: TGTGCCAGTAGTAAGGGACAGGGACACTACGAGCAGTACTTC.